This is a list of T cell receptor beta chains from one sample in a study of cytomegalovirus exposure and HLA in healthy donors. Method: immunoSEQ multiplex PCR; TCRdb's copy keeps in-frame clones and lacks some. Here the sample spans roughly 130,000 clones, roughly 80% being singletons. Source material: PBMCs. Source of these receptors: a man aged 18 to 30 in good health and CMV-seronegative. Each CDR3 is given with its conserved first and last residue.

>16|TRBV7-8
CASSPYLGVSNQPQHF
>14|TRBV7-9
CASSLSGQSYEQYF
>14|TRBV5-4
CASSLEEMNTEAFF
>14|TRBV25-1
CASSEFLSNQPQHF
>12|TRBV30
CAWDAGTYEQYF
>17|TRBV10-3
CAISESLTGVDTGELFF
>14|TRBV7-6
CASSLGLAGGEQYF
>12|TRBV9
CASSVQGSGYTF
>14|TRBV10-3
CAIRGTGVGYGYTF
>14|TRBV4-1
CASSQARDNEKLFF
>15|TRBV28
CASQKGGRAGNTIYF
>12|TRBV19
CASSIRDQPQHF
>12|TRBV18
CASSPSIPEAFF
>14|TRBV6-5
CASSSLGGRETQYF
>16|TRBV19
CASSTSARANTDTQYF
>16|TRBV7-2
CASTLQGDSYNSPLHF
>13|TRBV18
CASSLGLSPEQYF
>15|TRBV5-1
CASREGTANTGELFF
>13|TRBV7-2
CASSFDRLAGAFF
>18|TRBV6-1
CASSEQLAGASPYNEQFF
>15|TRBV5-6
CASSRRDRGLEKLFF
>17|TRBV10-1
CASSEGSEGADNSPLHF
>14|TRBV19
CASSIGQGAYEQYF
>15|TRBV5-6
CASSFTTGENSPLHF
>14|TRBV7-9
CSSSLLAGTGELFF
>17|TRBV11-2
CASSLFGRKVGTDTQYF
>18|TRBV5-1
CASSRSTPKGQTGNTIYF
>15|TRBV6-1
CASSEVPGGQSPLHF
>15|TRBV11-1
CASSLVLASPNEQFF
>15|TRBV7-9
CASSLGQGVNTEAFF
>13|TRBV25-1
CASSARNTDTQYF
>15|TRBV7-2
CASRRDRANTGELFF
>16|TRBV6-4
CASSETSGGPTDTQYF
>13|TRBV5-1
CASSTPTGSPLHF
>16|TRBV19
CASSIGLWSVNTEAFF
>12|TRBV6-5
CASSPDSIEQYF
>15|TRBV27
CASSLSGDAYNEQFF
>14|TRBV7-9
CASSYDRYLEKLFF
>13|TRBV30
CALGQGGADTQYF
>14|TRBV7-6
CASSLGWGQDTQYF
>14|TRBV9
CASSVGTGYQPQHF
>17|TRBV5-1
CASSLVGRTNSGNTIYF
>17|TRBV5-4
CASSSGTGGSGANVLTF
>16|TRBV19
CASSDLRGTGNNEQFF
>15|TRBV6-5
CASSLGGGKGNEQYF
>11|TRBV15
CATGHSNGYTF
>14|TRBV7-9
CASSLRQPNTEAFF
>13|TRBV10-2
CASGGTYNQPQHF
>19|TRBV5-1
CASSLTPPQGRGSGNTIYF